A selection of T cell receptor beta chains follows, all from one sample in a study of cytomegalovirus exposure and HLA in healthy donors. The protocol was immunoSEQ multiplex PCR, while the TCRdb copy is restricted to in-frame clones and leaves out a portion. This sample has 80,000 or so clones; 95% occur once, and the top ten carry under 0.9%. Specimen: PBMCs. These receptors were collected from a young woman in good health and CMV-seronegative. CDR3s include the opening cysteine and the closing phenylalanine or tryptophan. D genes are given only for firm matches. For some rows the clone size is stated as once, few or many, or as a class when expanded; others skip it.

size	D	V	J	CDR3	DNA
NA	NA	TRBV7-2	TRBJ1-1	CASSIRQISNTEAFF	TGTGCCAGCAGCATTAGACAGATCTCGAACACTGAAGCTTTCTTT
once	NA	TRBV7-2	TRBJ1-1	CAAAASGRGPNTEAFF	TGTGCCGCAGCAGCTTCAGGCAGGGGTCCGAACACTGAAGCTTTCTTT
NA	TRBD2	TRBV5-1	TRBJ2-2	CASSLGSGRGTGELFF	TGCGCCAGCAGCCTGGGGAGCGGGAGAGGCACCGGGGAGCTGTTTTTT
NA	TRBD2	TRBV13	TRBJ2-6	CASSPRPGTRDSGANVLTF	TGTGCCAGCAGCCCCCGTCCCGGGACTAGGGATTCTGGGGCCAACGTCCTGACTTTC
NA	TRBD2	TRBV6-4	TRBJ2-7	CASSFEAGVGEQYF	TGTGCCAGCAGTTTTGAAGCGGGAGTGGGGGAGCAGTACTTC
NA	TRBD2	TRBV9	TRBJ2-2	CASSVLTSGGAFGELFF	TGTGCCAGCAGCGTCCTGACTAGCGGGGGGGCCTTCGGGGAGCTGTTTTTT
NA	TRBD1	TRBV11-2	TRBJ2-7	CASSLGQGVPYEQYF	TGTGCCAGCAGCTTAGGCCAGGGGGTACCCTACGAGCAGTACTTC
NA	NA	TRBV11-2	TRBJ2-2	CASSLDINTGELFF	TGTGCCAGCAGCTTAGACATTAACACCGGGGAGCTGTTTTTT
NA	NA	TRBV21-1	TRBJ2-5	CASSKGGCRQYF	TGTGCCAGCAGCAAAGGGGGCTGTCGACAGTACTTC
NA	NA	TRBV15	TRBJ1-2	CATSGDRYGYTF	TGTGCCACCAGCGGAGACAGGTATGGCTACACCTTC
NA	NA	TRBV7-2	TRBJ2-2	CASSGSVRVGELFF	TGTGCCAGCAGCGGGTCAGTGAGGGTCGGGGAGCTGTTTTTT
NA	NA	TRBV29-1	TRBJ2-1	CSVGGTYYNEQFF	TGCAGCGTGGGGGGAACTTATTACAATGAGCAGTTCTTC
NA	TRBD2	TRBV5-6	TRBJ2-3	CASSSVGGGSHSTDTQYF	TGTGCCAGCAGCAGTGTTGGCGGGGGGTCCCACAGCACAGATACGCAGTATTTT
NA	TRBD1	TRBV5-6	TRBJ1-1	CASSNLPGQGETEAFF	TGTGCCAGCAGCAACCTTCCGGGACAGGGGGAAACTGAAGCTTTCTTT
NA	NA	TRBV9	TRBJ1-5	CASSVGRTDSNQPQHF	TGTGCCAGCAGCGTAGGCCGGACAGATAGCAATCAGCCCCAGCATTTT
NA	TRBD1	TRBV4-3	TRBJ1-2	CASSPEGARRYGYTF	TGCGCCAGCAGCCCCGAGGGGGCCCGAAGATATGGCTACACCTTC
NA	NA	TRBV7-2	TRBJ2-7	CASSGQGLSSYEQYF	TGTGCCAGCAGCGGTCAGGGCCTTAGCTCCTACGAGCAGTACTTC
NA	NA	TRBV11-2	TRBJ2-4	CASRSRQTLAKNIQYF	TGTGCCAGCAGAAGTCGACAGACTCTAGCCAAAAACATTCAGTACTTC
NA	NA	TRBV7-2	TRBJ2-2	CASSLGLFGELFF	TGTGCCAGCAGCTTGGGACTTTTCGGGGAGCTGTTTTTT
NA	TRBD1	TRBV2	TRBJ1-2	CASRRNRGYGYTF	TGTGCCAGCAGGCGGAACAGGGGCTATGGCTACACCTTC
NA	NA	TRBV7-9	TRBJ1-1	CASSLRSGNTEAFF	TGTGCCAGCAGCTTACGATCAGGGAACACTGAAGCTTTCTTT
NA	NA	TRBV2	TRBJ2-6	CASRYEGAGANVLTF	TGTGCCAGCAGATATGAAGGGGCTGGGGCCAACGTCCTGACTTTC
NA	NA	TRBV10-1	TRBJ2-3	CASSLGGQRPSTDTQYF	TGCGCCAGCAGTTTGGGGGGACAGCGACCTAGCACAGATACGCAGTATTTT
NA	TRBD2	TRBV30	TRBJ2-5	CAWSSPTSRRTQYF	TGTGCCTGGAGTTCCCCGACTAGCCGCCGCACCCAGTACTTC
once	TRBD1	TRBV10-3	TRBJ1-2	CAISGGQEGYTF	TGTGCCATCAGCGGGGGACAGGAAGGCTACACCTTC
NA	NA	TRBV6-6	TRBJ1-1	CASSYSTVEAFF	TGTGCCAGCAGTTACTCGACAGTAGAAGCTTTCTTT
NA	NA	TRBV10-3	TRBJ1-5	CAISPVASGQPQHF	TGTGCCATCAGTCCGGTAGCTTCGGGTCAGCCCCAGCATTTT
NA	TRBD2	TRBV10-3	TRBJ2-2	CAISDLPGTSAGELFF	TGTGCCATCAGTGACCTACCCGGGACTAGCGCCGGGGAGCTGTTTTTT
NA	NA	TRBV7-9	TRBJ2-7	CASSLRSDYDGQYF	TGTGCCAGCAGCTTACGGAGCGATTACGATGGGCAGTACTTC
NA	NA	TRBV7-6	TRBJ1-1	CASSSQENTEAFF	TGTGCCAGCAGTTCTCAGGAAAACACTGAAGCTTTCTTT
NA	NA	TRBV27	TRBJ2-1	CASSFYNNEQFF	TGTGCCAGCAGTTTTTATAACAATGAGCAGTTCTTC
NA	NA	TRBV7-8	TRBJ2-3	CASSLKMIGTDTQYF	TGTGCCAGCAGCTTAAAGATGATAGGCACAGATACGCAGTATTTT
NA	TRBD1	TRBV4-3	TRBJ2-7	CASSYSGTGDSYEQYF	TGCGCCAGCAGCTATTCCGGGACAGGGGATAGCTACGAGCAGTACTTC
NA	TRBD1	TRBV19	TRBJ1-5	CASSGGSNQPQHF	TGTGCCAGTTCAGGGGGAAGCAATCAGCCCCAGCATTTT
NA	NA	TRBV7-6	TRBJ1-1	CASSFKHPRARANTEAFF	TGTGCCAGCAGCTTCAAACATCCGAGGGCGAGGGCGAACACTGAAGCTTTCTTT